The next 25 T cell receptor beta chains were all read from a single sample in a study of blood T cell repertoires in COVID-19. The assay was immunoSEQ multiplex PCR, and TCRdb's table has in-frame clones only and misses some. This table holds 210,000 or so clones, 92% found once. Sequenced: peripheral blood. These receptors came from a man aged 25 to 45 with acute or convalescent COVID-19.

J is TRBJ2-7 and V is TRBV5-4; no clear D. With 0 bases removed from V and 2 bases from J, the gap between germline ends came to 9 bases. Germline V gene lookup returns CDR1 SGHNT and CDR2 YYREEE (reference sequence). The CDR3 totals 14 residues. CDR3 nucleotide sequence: TGTGCCAGCAGCTTGGCCAGTTCCCCCTACGAGCAGTACTTC. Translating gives CASSLASSPYEQYF.

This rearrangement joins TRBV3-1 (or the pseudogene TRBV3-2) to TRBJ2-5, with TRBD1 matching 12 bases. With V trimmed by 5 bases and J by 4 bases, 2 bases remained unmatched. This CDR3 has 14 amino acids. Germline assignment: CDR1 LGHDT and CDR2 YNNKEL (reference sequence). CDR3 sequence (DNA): TGTGCCAGCAGCTCGGGACAGGGGGCAGAGACCCAGTACTTC. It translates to CASSSGQGAETQYF.

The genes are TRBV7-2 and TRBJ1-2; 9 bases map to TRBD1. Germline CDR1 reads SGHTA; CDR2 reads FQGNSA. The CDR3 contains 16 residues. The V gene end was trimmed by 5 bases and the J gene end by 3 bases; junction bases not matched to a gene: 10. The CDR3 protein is CASSPQGTGIDYGYTF. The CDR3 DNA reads TGTGCCAGCAGCCCCCAGGGGACAGGGATCGACTATGGCTACACCTTC. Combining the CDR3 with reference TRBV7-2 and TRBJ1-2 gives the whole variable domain GAGVSQSPSNKVTEKGKDVELRCDPISGHTALYWYRQSLGQGLEFLIYFQGNSAPDKSGLPSDRFSAERTGGSVSTLTIQRTQQEDSAVYLCASSPQGTGIDYGYTFGSGTRLTVV.

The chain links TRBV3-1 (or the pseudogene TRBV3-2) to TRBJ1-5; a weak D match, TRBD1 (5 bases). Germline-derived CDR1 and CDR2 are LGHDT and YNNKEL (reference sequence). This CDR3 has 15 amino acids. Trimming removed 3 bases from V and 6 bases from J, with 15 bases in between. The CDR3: CASSQAGGRSQPQHF. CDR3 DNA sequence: TGTGCCAGCAGCCAGGCGGGGGGTCGTAGTCAGCCCCAGCATTTT.

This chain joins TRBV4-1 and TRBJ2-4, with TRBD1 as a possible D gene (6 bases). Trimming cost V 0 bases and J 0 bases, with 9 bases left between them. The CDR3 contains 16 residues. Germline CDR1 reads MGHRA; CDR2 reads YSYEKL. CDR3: CASSQDGGLAKNIQYF. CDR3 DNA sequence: TGCGCCAGCAGCCAAGATGGGGGCTTAGCCAAAAACATTCAGTACTTC.

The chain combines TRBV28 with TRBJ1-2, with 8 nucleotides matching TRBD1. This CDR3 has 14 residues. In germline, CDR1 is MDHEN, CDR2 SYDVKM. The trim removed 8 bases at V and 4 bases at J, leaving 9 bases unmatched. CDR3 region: CASCPGGASYGYTF. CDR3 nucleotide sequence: TGTGCCAGCTGCCCAGGGGGCGCCTCCTATGGCTACACCTTC.

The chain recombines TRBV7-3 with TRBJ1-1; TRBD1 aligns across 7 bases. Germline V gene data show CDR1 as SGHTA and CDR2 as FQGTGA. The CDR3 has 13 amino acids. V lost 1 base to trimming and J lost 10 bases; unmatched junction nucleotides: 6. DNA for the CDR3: TGTGCCAGCAGCTTAAATACAGGGGTATCAGCTTTCTTT. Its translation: CASSLNTGVSAFF.

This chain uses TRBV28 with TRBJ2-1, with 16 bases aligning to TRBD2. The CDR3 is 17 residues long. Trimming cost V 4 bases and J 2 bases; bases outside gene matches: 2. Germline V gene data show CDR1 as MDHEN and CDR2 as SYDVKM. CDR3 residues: CASSSGTSGRAYNEQFF. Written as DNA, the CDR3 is TGTGCCAGCAGTTCGGGGACTAGCGGGAGGGCCTACAATGAGCAGTTCTTC.

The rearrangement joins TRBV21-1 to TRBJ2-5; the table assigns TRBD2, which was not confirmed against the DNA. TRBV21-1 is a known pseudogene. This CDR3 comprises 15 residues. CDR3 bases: TGTGCCAGCAGCAAAGGAGGATCGGGTCAAGAGACCCAGTACTTC. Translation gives CASSKGGSGQETQYF.

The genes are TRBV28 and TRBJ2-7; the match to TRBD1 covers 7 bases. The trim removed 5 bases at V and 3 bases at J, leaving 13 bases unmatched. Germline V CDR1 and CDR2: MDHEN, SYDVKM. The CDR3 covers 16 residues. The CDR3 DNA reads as TGTGCCAGCAGTCCCTACCCTTCACAGGGGAACTACGAGCAGTACTTC. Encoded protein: CASSPYPSQGNYEQYF.

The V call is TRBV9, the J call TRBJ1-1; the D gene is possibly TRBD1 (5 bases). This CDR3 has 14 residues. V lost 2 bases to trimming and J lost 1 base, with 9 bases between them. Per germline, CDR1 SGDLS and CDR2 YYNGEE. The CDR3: CASSVRGGNTEAFF. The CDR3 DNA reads TGTGCCAGCAGCGTTAGGGGTGGGAACACTGAAGCTTTCTTT.

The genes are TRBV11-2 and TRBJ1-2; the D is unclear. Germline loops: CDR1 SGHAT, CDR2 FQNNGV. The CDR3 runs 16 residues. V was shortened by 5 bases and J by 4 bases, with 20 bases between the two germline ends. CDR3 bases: TGTGCCAGCAGCCCAGGCATGGTCAACTTCGGCTATGGCTACACCTTC. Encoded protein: CASSPGMVNFGYGYTF.

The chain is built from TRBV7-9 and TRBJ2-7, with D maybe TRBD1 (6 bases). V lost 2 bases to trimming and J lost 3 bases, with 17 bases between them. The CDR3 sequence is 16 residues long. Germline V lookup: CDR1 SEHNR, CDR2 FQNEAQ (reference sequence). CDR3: CASSLFPAGASYEQYF. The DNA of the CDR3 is TGTGCCAGCAGCTTATTCCCGGCAGGGGCTAGCTACGAGCAGTACTTC.

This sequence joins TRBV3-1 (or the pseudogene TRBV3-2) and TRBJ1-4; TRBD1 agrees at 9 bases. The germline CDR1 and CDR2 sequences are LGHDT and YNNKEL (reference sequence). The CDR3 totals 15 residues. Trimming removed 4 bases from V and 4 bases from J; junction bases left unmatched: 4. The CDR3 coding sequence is TGTGCCAGCAGCCCTACAGGGGGCGGTAATGAAAAACTGTTTTTT. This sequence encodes CASSPTGGGNEKLFF.

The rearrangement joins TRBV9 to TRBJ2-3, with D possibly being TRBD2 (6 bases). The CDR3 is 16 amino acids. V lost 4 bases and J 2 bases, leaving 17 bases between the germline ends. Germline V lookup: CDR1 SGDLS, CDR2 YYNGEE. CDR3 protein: CASSPGTPRPTDTQYF. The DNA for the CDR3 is TGTGCCAGCAGCCCCGGGACTCCTCGACCCACAGATACGCAGTATTTT. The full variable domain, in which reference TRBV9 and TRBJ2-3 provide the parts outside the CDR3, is DSGVTQTPKHLITATGQRVTLRCSPRSGDLSVYWYQQSLDQGLQFLIQYYNGEERAKGNILERFSAQQFPDLHSELNLSSLELGDSALYFCASSPGTPRPTDTQYFGPGTRLTVL.

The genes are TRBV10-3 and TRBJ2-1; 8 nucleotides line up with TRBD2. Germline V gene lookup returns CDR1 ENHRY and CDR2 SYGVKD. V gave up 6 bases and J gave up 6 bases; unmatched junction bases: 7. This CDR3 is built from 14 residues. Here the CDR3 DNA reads TGTGCCATCAGCCTCGGACTAGCCGGCAATGAGCAGTTCTTC. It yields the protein CAISLGLAGNEQFF.

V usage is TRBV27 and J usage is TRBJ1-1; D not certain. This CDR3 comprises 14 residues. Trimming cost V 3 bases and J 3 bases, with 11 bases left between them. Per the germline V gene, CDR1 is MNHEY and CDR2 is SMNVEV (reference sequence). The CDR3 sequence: CASSFTPADTEAFF. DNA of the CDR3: TGTGCCAGCAGTTTTACCCCAGCGGACACTGAAGCTTTCTTT.

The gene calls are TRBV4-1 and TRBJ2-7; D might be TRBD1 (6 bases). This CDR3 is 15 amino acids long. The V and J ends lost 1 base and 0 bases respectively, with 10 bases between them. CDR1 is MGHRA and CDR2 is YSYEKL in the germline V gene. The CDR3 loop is CASSQGRDNSYEQYF. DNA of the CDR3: TGCGCCAGCAGCCAAGGACGGGACAACTCCTACGAGCAGTACTTC.

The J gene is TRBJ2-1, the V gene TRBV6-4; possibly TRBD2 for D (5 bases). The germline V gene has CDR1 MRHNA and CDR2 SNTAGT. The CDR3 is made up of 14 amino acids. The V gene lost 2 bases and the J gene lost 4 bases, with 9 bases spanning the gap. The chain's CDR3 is CASSDERDYNEQFF. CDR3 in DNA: TGTGCCAGCAGTGACGAACGGGATTACAATGAGCAGTTCTTC.

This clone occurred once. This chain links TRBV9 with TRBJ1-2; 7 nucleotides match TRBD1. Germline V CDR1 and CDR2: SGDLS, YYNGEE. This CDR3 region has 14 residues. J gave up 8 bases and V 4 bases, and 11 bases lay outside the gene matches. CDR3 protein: CASSPTGSQGGYTF. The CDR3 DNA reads TGTGCCAGCAGCCCGACAGGGTCCCAGGGGGGCTACACCTTC.

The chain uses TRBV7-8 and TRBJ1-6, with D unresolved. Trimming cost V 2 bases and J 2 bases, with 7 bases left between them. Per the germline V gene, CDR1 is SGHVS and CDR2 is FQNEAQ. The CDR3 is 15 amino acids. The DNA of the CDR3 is TGTGCCAGCAGCTTACTAAGCCCCTATAATTCACCCCTCCACTTT. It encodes CASSLLSPYNSPLHF.

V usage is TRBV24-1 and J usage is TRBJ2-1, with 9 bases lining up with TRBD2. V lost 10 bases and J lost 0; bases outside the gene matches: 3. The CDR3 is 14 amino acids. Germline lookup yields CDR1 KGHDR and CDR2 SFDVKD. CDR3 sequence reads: CATGREGSYNEQFF. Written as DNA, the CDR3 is TGTGCCACTGGGCGGGAGGGCTCCTACAATGAGCAGTTCTTC.

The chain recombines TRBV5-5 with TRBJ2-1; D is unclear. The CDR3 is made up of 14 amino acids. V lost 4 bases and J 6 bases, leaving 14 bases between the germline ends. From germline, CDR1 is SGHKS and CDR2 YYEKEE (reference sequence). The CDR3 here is CASSPRQVVNEQFF. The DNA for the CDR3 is TGTGCCAGCAGCCCACGCCAGGTAGTCAATGAGCAGTTCTTC.

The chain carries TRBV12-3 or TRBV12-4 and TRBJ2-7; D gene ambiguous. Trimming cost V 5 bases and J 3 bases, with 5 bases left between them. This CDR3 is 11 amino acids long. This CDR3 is CASSPLYEQYF. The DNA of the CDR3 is TGTGCCAGCAGTCCCCTCTACGAGCAGTACTTC.

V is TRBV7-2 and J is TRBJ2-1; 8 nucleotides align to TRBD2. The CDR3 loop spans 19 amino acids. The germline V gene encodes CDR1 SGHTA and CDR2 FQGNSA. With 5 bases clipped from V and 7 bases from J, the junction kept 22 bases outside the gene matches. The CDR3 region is CASSAPRTSRGVGENEQFF. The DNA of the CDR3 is TGTGCCAGCAGCGCCCCCCGGACTAGCCGTGGGGTGGGTGAGAATGAGCAGTTCTTC.